This T cell receptor (beta chain) was recovered during a study of CD8+CD57+ T cells in acquired aplastic anemia. Study overall: DNA per sorted CD4+ or CD8+ sample ranged about 0.17 to 30 ug, averaging approximately 3.3 ug.

Germline V lookup: CDR1 DFQATT, CDR2 SNEGSKA (reference sequence). The CDR3 spans 16 residues. The germline V and J ends were trimmed by 6 bases and 3 bases, with 20 bases remaining between them. Whole-study findings and limits: The number of CD8+ CDR3 sequences shared by patients and controls was roughly 31.

This clonotype appeared many times. Its antigen remains unidentified. It was genomic DNA that served as the template for profiling TCR beta VDJ and CDR3. TCRdb reprocessed the reads via MiXCR and lists one record per CDR3 protein. The table shows 250,000 to 350,000 distinct CDR3 sequences, with 45% to 70% occurring only once. This sequence joins TRBV20-1 and TRBJ2-2; a possible D gene is TRBD2 (7 bases). This TCR was sampled from a human donor with severe aplastic anemia or a healthy control (not recorded which). Sequencing used sorted CD4+, CD8+, or CD8+CD57+ T cells (not recorded which) from PBMCs. For the CDR3, the DNA is TGCAGTGCACCGGACCCTAGGGGGGGGGACACCGGGGAGCTGTTTTTT. It encodes CSAPDPRGGDTGELFF.